This T cell receptor beta chain stems from a study of T-cell reconstitution after alpha-beta-depleted transplantation in children. Study-wide results and caveats: It was reported that alpha-beta T cells came from several hundred expanded graft clones (about two months after transplant). T cells produced anew were the main source of T-cell counts and diversity one year after transplant.

As concerns this clonotype: Its antigen is still unknown.

Preparation of the TCRbeta library was carried out with unique molecular identifiers. TCRdb passed the PCR reads through MiXCR, listing each CDR3 protein once. In the table there are 610,000 or so distinct CDR3 sequences, around 27% of which are singletons. The CDR3 runs to 14 residues. Looked up from germline, CDR1 is DFQATT and CDR2 is SNEGSKA (reference sequence). Trimming cost V 5 bases and J 6 bases; bases outside gene matches: 7. This receptor was obtained from a boy in the first two years of life with Wiskott-Aldrich syndrome, due to receive a stem cell transplant. The sample consisted of PBMCs, taken before TCRalphabeta/CD19-depleted stem cell transplant. The chain combines TRBV20-1 with TRBJ2-2; 9 nucleotides line up with TRBD2. Here the CDR3 DNA reads TGCAGTGCTCGGGATAGCGGGAGCGCCGGGGAGCTGTTTTTT. Protein product: CSARDSGSAGELFF.